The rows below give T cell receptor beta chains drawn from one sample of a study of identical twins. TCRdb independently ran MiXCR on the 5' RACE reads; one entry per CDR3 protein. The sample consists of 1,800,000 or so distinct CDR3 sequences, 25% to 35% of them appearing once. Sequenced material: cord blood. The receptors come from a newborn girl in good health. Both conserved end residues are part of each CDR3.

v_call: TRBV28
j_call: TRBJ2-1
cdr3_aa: CASSPGSLAASYNEQFF

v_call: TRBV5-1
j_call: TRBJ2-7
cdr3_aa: CASSKIAGASYEQYF

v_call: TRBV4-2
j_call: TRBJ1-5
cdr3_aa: CASSPKPTGGQPQHF

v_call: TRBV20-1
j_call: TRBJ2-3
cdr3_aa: CSARLAGGLLDTQYF

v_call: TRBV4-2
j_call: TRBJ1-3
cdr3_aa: CASSQGYTSSGNTIYF

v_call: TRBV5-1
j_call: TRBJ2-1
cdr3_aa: CASSSGTSGSITSYNEQFF

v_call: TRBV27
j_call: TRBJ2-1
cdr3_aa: CASSYYGQRYHEQFF

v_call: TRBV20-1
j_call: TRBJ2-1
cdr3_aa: CSAKGLAGYNEQFF

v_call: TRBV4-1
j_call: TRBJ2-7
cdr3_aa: CASSQGRLAGSYEQYF

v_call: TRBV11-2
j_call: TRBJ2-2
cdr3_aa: CASRRVGGGVTGELFF

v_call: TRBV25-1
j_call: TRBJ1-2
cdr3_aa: CASSEKAGGQYGYTF

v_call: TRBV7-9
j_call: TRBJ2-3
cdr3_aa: CASSDQPGTSGIWGGDTQYF

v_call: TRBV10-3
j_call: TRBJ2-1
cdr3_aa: CASGLAGGGNEQFF

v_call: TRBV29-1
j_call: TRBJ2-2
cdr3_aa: CSVAKNSQGNTGELFF

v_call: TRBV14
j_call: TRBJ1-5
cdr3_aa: CASSQDGGQPQHF

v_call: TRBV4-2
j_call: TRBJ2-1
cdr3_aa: CASSQEGTGIGEQFF